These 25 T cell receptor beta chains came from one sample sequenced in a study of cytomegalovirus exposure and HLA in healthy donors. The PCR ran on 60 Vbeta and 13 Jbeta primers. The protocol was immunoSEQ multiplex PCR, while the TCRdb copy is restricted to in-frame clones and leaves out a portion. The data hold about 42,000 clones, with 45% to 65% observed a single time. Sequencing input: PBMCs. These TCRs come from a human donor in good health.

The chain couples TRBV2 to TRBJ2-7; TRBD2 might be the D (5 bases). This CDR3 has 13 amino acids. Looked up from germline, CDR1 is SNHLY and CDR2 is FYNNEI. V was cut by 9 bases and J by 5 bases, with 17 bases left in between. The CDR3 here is CASQRRGSNEQYF. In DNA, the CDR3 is TGTGCCAGTCAGCGAAGAGGGAGCAACGAGCAGTACTTC.

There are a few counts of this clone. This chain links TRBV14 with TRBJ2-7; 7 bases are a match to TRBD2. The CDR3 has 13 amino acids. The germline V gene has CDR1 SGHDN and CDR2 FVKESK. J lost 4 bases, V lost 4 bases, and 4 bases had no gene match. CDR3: CASSRWGGYEQYF. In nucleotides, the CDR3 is TGTGCCAGCAGCCGGTGGGGGGGATACGAGCAGTACTTC.

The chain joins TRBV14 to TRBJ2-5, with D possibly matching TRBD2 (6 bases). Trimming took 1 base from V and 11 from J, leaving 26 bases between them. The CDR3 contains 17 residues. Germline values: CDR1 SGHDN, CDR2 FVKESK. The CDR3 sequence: CASSQVGAGTYPREQYF. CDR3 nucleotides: TGTGCCAGCAGCCAAGTAGGTGCGGGGACCTATCCGCGTGAGCAGTACTTC. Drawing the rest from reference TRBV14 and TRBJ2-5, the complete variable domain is EAGVTQFPSHSVIEKGQTVTLRCDPISGHDNLYWYRRVMGKEIKFLLHFVKESKQDESGMPNNRFLAERTGGTYSTLKVQPAELEDSGVYFCASSQVGAGTYPREQYFGPGTRLLVL.

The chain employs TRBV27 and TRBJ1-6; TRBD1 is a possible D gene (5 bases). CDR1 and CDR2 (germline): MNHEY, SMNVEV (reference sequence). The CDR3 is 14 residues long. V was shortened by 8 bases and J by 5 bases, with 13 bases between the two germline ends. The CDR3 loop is CASSRQNHNSPLHF. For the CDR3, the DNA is TGTGCCAGCTCCCGACAGAACCATAATTCACCCCTCCACTTT.

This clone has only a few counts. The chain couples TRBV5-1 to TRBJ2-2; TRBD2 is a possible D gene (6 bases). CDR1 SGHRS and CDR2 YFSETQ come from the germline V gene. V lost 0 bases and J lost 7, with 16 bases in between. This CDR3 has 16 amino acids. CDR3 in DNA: TGCGCCAGCAGCTTGGTTCTAGCGAGGACCGGCGGGGAGCTGTTTTTT. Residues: CASSLVLARTGGELFF.

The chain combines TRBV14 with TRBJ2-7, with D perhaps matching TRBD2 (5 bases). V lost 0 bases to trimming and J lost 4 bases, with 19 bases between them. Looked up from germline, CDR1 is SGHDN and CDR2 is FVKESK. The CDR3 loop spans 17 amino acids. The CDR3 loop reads CASSQDGHYRDGYEQYF. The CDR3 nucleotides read TGTGCCAGCAGCCAAGATGGGCACTATCGGGATGGTTACGAGCAGTACTTC.

CDR3 in amino acids: CASSAGTEETQYF. The CDR3 DNA reads TGTGCCAGCAGCGCCGGGACTGAAGAGACCCAGTACTTC. The chain links TRBV9 to TRBJ2-5; weak D call: TRBD2 (6 bases). The germline V and J ends were trimmed by 3 bases and 3 bases, with 9 bases remaining between them. The CDR3 covers 13 residues. Per the germline V gene, CDR1 is SGDLS and CDR2 is YYNGEE.

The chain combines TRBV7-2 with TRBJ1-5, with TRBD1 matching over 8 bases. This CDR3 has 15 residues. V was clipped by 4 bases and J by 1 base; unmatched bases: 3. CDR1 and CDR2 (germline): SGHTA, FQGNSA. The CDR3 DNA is TGTGCCAGCAGCTGGGACAGGCGAAGCAATCAGCCCCAGCATTTT. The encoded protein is CASSWDRRSNQPQHF.

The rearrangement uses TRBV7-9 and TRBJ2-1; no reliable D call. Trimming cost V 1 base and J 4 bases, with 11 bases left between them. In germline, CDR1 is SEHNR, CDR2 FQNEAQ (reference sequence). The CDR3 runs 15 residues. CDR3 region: CASSLVLGPYNEQFF. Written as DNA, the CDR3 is TGTGCCAGCAGCTTAGTACTGGGCCCATACAATGAGCAGTTCTTC.

CDR3 region: CASSPQGGYEQYF. CDR3 coding DNA: TGTGCCAGCTCTCCCCAGGGGGGTTACGAGCAGTACTTC. The chain couples TRBV18 to TRBJ2-7; tentatively, D is TRBD1 (7 bases). Germline V CDR1 and CDR2: KGHSH, LQKENI. The V and J ends lost 6 bases and 4 bases respectively, with 13 bases between them. This CDR3 has 13 residues.

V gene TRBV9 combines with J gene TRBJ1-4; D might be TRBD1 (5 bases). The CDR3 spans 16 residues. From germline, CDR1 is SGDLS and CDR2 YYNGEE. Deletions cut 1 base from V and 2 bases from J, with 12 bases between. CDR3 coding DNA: TGTGCCAGCAGCGTAATGCAGGGAGGGACTAATGAAAAACTGTTTTTT. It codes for CASSVMQGGTNEKLFF.

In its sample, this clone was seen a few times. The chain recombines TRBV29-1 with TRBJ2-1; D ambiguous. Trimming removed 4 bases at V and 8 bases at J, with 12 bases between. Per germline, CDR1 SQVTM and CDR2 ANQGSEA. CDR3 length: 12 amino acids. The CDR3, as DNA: TGCAGCGTTGCGGTTCCTTCGGATGAGCAGTTCTTC. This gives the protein CSVAVPSDEQFF.

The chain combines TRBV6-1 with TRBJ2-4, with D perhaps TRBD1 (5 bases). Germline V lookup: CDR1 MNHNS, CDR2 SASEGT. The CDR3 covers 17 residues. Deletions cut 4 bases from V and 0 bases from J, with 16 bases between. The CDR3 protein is CASSGLSAGQAKNIQYF. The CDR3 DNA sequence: TGTGCCAGCAGTGGGCTATCCGCAGGACAAGCCAAAAACATTCAGTACTTC.

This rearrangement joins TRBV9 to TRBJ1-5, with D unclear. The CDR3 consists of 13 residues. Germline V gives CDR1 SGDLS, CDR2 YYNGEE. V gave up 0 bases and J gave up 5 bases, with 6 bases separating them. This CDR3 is CASSVDSDQPQHF. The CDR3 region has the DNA TGTGCCAGCAGCGTAGATTCGGATCAGCCCCAGCATTTT.

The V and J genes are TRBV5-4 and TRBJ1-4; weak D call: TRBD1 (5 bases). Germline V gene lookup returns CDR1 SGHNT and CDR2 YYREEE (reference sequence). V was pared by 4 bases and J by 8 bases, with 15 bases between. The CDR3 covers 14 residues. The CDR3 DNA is TGTGCCAGCAGCCACGGCGGGGGGGAAGAAAAACTGTTTTTT. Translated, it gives CASSHGGGEEKLFF.

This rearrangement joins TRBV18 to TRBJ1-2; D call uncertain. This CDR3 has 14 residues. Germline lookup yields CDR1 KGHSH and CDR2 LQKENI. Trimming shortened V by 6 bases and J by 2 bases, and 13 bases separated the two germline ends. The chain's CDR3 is CASSLIAENYGYTF. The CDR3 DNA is TGTGCCAGCTCCCTAATCGCGGAGAACTATGGCTACACCTTC.

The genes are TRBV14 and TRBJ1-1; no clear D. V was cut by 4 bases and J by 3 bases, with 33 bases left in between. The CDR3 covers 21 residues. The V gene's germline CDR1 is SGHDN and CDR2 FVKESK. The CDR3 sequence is CASSRASKITATLPRHTEAFF. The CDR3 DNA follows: TGTGCCAGCAGCCGCGCCAGTAAAATCACAGCCACTCTCCCTCGGCACACTGAAGCTTTCTTT.

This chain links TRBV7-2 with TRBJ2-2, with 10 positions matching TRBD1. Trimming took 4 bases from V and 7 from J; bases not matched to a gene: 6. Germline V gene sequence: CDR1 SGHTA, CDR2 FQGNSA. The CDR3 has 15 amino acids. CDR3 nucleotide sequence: TGTGCCAGCAGCTCAAGGGACAGGGGTTACGGGGAGCTGTTTTTT. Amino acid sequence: CASSSRDRGYGELFF.

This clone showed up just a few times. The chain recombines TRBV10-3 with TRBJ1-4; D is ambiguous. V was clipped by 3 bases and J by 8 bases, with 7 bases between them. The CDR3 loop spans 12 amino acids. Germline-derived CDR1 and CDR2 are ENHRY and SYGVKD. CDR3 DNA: TGTGCCATCAGTGATTTGGCCGAAAAACTGTTTTTT. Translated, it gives CAISDLAEKLFF.

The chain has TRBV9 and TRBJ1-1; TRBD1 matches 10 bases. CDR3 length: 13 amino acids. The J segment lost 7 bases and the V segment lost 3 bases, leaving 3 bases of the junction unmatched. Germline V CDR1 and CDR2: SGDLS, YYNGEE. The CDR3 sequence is CASSGQGAYEAFF. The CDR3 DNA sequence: TGTGCCAGCAGCGGACAGGGGGCGTATGAAGCTTTCTTT.

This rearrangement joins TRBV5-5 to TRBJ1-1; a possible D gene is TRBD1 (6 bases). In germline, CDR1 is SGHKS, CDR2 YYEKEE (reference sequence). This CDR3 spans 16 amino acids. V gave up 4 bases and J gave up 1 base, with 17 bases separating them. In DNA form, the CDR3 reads TGTGCCAGCAGCCCCCCCCTGACAGGTACGAACACTGAAGCTTTCTTT. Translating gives CASSPPLTGTNTEAFF.

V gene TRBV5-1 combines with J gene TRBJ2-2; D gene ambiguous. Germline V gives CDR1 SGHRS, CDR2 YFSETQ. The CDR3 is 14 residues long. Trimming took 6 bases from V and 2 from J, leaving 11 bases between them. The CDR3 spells CASKPEVNTGELFF. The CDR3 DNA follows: TGCGCCAGCAAACCCGAGGTAAACACCGGGGAGCTGTTTTTT.

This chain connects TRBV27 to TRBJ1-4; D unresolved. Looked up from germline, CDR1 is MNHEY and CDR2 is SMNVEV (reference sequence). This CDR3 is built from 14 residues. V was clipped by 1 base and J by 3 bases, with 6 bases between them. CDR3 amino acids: CASSLLGSNEKLFF. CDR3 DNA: TGTGCCAGCAGTTTATTGGGCTCTAATGAAAAACTGTTTTTT.

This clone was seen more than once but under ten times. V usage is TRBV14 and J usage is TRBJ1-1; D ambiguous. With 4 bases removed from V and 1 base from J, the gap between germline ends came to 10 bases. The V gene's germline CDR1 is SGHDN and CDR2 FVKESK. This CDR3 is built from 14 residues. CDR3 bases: TGTGCCAGCAGCCCCGGGAACAGGAACACTGAAGCTTTCTTT. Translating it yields CASSPGNRNTEAFF. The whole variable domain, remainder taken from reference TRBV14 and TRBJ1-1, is EAGVTQFPSHSVIEKGQTVTLRCDPISGHDNLYWYRRVMGKEIKFLLHFVKESKQDESGMPNNRFLAERTGGTYSTLKVQPAELEDSGVYFCASSPGNRNTEAFFGQGTRLTVV.

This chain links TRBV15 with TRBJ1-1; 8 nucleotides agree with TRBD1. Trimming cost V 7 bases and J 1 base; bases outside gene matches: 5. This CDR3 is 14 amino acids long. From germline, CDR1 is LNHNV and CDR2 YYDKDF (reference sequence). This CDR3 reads CATMTDRANTEAFF. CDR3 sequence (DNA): TGTGCCACCATGACGGACAGGGCGAACACTGAAGCTTTCTTT.